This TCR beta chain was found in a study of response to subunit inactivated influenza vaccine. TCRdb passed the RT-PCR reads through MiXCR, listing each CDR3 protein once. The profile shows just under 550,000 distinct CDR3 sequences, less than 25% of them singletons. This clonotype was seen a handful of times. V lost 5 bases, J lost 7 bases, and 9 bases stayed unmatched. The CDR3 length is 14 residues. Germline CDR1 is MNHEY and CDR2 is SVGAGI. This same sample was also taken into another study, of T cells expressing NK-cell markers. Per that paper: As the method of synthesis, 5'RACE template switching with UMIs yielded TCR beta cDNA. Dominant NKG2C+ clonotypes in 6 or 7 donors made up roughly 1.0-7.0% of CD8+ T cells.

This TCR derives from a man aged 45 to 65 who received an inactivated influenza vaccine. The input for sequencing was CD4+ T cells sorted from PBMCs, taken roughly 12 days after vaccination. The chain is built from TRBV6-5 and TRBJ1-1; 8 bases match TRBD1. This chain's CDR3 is CASSLSTGVGEAFF. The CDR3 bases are TGTGCCAGCAGTCTCTCGACAGGGGTTGGTGAAGCTTTCTTT.